The 17 T cell receptor beta chains reported below all come from one sample, sequenced in a study of shared clonotypes between healthy human individuals. TCRdb's copy holds only in-frame clones and misses some; the assay was immunoSEQ multiplex PCR. The data contain about 1.5 million clones, 95% to 99% of them singletons. The source material was naive CD4+ T cells sorted from blood. Indicated subset: CD45RA+ positively selected. These receptors came from a man aged 25-40 years in good health.

This chain connects TRBV2 to TRBJ2-5, with 10 bases fitting TRBD2. The trim removed 5 bases at V and 1 base at J, leaving 4 bases unmatched. Germline loops: CDR1 SNHLY, CDR2 FYNNEI. CDR3 length: 15 amino acids. The CDR3 loop reads CASSLTSGSQETQYF. Written as DNA, the CDR3 is TGTGCCAGCAGTTTGACTAGCGGGTCCCAAGAGACCCAGTACTTC.

The J gene is TRBJ1-3, the V gene TRBV18; TRBD1 is a possible D gene (5 bases). The ends were cut back, 3 bases at V and 4 bases at J, with 16 bases in the middle. Per germline, CDR1 KGHSH and CDR2 LQKENI. This CDR3 has 16 amino acids. CDR3 in amino acids: CASSPPRTTLGNTIYF. DNA of the CDR3: TGTGCCAGCTCACCCCCCAGGACAACCTTAGGAAACACCATATATTTT.

The chain joins TRBV7-2 to TRBJ2-7; perhaps TRBD1 as D (6 bases). CDR1 is SGHTA and CDR2 is FQGNSA in the germline V gene. Trimming pared 4 bases from V and 5 bases from J, leaving 15 bases between. CDR3 length: 14 residues. Written as DNA, the CDR3 is TGTGCCAGCAGCTCGAACAGGGTAAGCGACGAGCAGTACTTC. Translated: CASSSNRVSDEQYF.

The chain is built from TRBV19 and TRBJ1-5; D gene unclear. V lost 3 bases to trimming and J lost 0 bases, with 9 bases between them. CDR1 and CDR2 from the germline V gene are LNHDA and SQIVND (reference sequence). The CDR3 runs to 15 residues. The CDR3 spells CASSMLGDSNQPQHF. The CDR3 DNA sequence: TGTGCCAGTAGTATGTTAGGTGATAGCAATCAGCCCCAGCATTTT.

J is TRBJ2-7 and V is TRBV14; 7 bases are shared with TRBD1. Trimming at V came to 4 bases and at J to 6 bases, leaving 9 bases not matched to a gene. The CDR3 is 14 residues long. The germline V gene has CDR1 SGHDN and CDR2 FVKESK. CDR3 protein: CASSLKRTGGEQYF. The CDR3 nucleotides are TGTGCCAGCAGCCTTAAAAGGACAGGCGGCGAGCAGTACTTC.

The chain couples TRBV7-4 to TRBJ2-7; 16 bases are a match to TRBD2. CDR3 length: 16 amino acids. Trimming cost V 4 bases and J 4 bases; bases outside gene matches: 4. Germline loops: CDR1 SGHVT, CDR2 SQSDAQ. The CDR3 here is CASSSQGLAGGYEQYF. CDR3 DNA: TGTGCCAGCAGCTCACAGGGACTAGCGGGAGGGTACGAGCAGTACTTC.

V usage is TRBV27 and J usage is TRBJ2-3, with 13 bases aligning to TRBD2. The J segment lost 3 bases and the V segment lost 0 bases, leaving 6 bases of the junction unmatched. Germline CDR1 and CDR2: MNHEY and SMNVEV (reference sequence). The CDR3 extends over 18 amino acids. The CDR3 here is CASSLSGLAGSYTDTQYF. The DNA of the CDR3 is TGTGCCAGCAGTTTATCGGGACTAGCGGGAAGTTATACAGATACGCAGTATTTT.

CDR3 nucleotides: TGTGCCAGTAGTCTGGACCACTTAGCGAAGGGACCTAGCACAGATACGCAGTATTTT. It codes for CASSLDHLAKGPSTDTQYF. The V and J genes are TRBV19 and TRBJ2-3; either TRBD1 or TRBD2 may supply D (5 bases each). V was pared by 5 bases and J by 0 bases, with 24 bases between. The CDR3 runs to 19 residues. CDR1 LNHDA and CDR2 SQIVND come from the germline V gene (reference sequence).

This chain links TRBV18 with TRBJ2-1; D is perhaps TRBD1 or TRBD2 (5 bases each). The CDR3 has 13 residues. Trimming took 6 bases from V and 10 from J, leaving 16 bases between them. Germline CDR1 KGHSH, CDR2 LQKENI. The CDR3: CASSPPGAEEQFF. CDR3 sequence (DNA): TGTGCCAGCTCCCCTCCCGGGGCAGAGGAGCAGTTCTTC.

V gene TRBV4-1 combines with J gene TRBJ1-4; 11 bases map to TRBD1. CDR1 and CDR2 (germline): MGHRA, YSYEKL. Trimming cost V 3 bases and J 8 bases; bases outside gene matches: 8. The CDR3 loop spans 16 amino acids. CDR3 loop: CASSQDPGQGGEKLFF. For the CDR3, the DNA is TGCGCCAGCAGCCAGGATCCGGGACAGGGGGGGGAAAAACTGTTTTTT.

The gene calls are TRBV6-5 and TRBJ2-1, with no clear D. V gave up 2 bases and J gave up 2 bases, with 10 bases separating them. CDR3 size: 15 residues. Germline CDR1 reads MNHEY; CDR2 reads SVGAGI. CDR3 protein: CASSYAFSTYNEQFF. In DNA, the CDR3 is TGTGCCAGCAGTTACGCGTTTTCAACCTACAATGAGCAGTTCTTC.

J is TRBJ2-7 and V is TRBV4-3; a weak D match, TRBD2 (6 bases). Trimming took 0 bases from V and 3 from J, leaving 12 bases between them. The CDR3 consists of 15 residues. Germline CDR1 LGHNA, CDR2 YSLEER. CDR3 sequence (DNA): TGCGCCAGCAGCCAAGATGGGAGGAGCCACTACGAGCAGTACTTC. Translated, it gives CASSQDGRSHYEQYF.

V usage is TRBV19 and J usage is TRBJ2-2; D is unclear. Germline values: CDR1 LNHDA, CDR2 SQIVND (reference sequence). The length of the CDR3 is 13 residues. Deletions cut 7 bases from V and 5 bases from J, with 11 bases between. This CDR3 reads CASKRTSTGELFF. The CDR3 nucleotides read TGTGCCAGTAAACGGACGTCTACCGGGGAGCTGTTTTTT.

V is TRBV7-2 and J is TRBJ2-1; 11 nucleotides match TRBD2. V was pared by 4 bases and J by 9 bases, with 11 bases of the junction left unmatched. Germline-derived CDR1 and CDR2 are SGHTA and FQGNSA. The CDR3 is made up of 16 amino acids. CDR3 loop: CASSSVPLAGGAEQFF. CDR3 in DNA: TGTGCCAGCAGCTCAGTCCCCCTAGCGGGAGGCGCTGAGCAGTTCTTC.

The chain carries TRBV5-4 and TRBJ2-7; TRBD2 agrees at 7 bases. This CDR3 is built from 13 residues. Germline V gene data show CDR1 as SGHNT and CDR2 as YYREEE (reference sequence). The junction had 3 bases not matched to a gene; V was cut back by 1 base and J by 5 bases. CDR3 protein: CASSLQSGNEQYF. The CDR3 nucleotides are TGTGCCAGCAGCTTGCAAAGCGGGAACGAGCAGTACTTC.

The rearrangement joins TRBV10-2 to TRBJ1-1; D not certain. V was pared by 2 bases and J by 1 base, with 5 bases between. The CDR3 is 13 amino acids. Germline lookup yields CDR1 WSHSY and CDR2 SAAADI. In DNA form, the CDR3 reads TGCGCCAGCAGTGAGAGGGCGAACACTGAAGCTTTCTTT. Translating gives CASSERANTEAFF.

The V gene is TRBV5-4, the J gene TRBJ2-3; TRBD2 agrees at 8 bases. The CDR3 consists of 16 residues. The germline V gene encodes CDR1 SGHNT and CDR2 YYREEE (reference sequence). After removal of 4 bases from V and 1 base from J, the junction contained 8 bases not matched to a gene. The CDR3 sequence: CASSPAGREGTDTQYF. CDR3 sequence (DNA): TGTGCCAGCAGCCCGGCGGGGCGGGAGGGCACAGATACGCAGTATTTT.